These 20 T cell receptor beta chains came from one sample sequenced in a study of long-term antiretroviral therapy in people with HIV. immunoSEQ v3.0 was run at survey level. The data were produced by immunoSEQ multiplex PCR, yet TCRdb's version contains in-frame clones alone and is incomplete. The sample contains fewer than 35,000 clones, 65% to 90% of which appear only once. The starting material was unsorted PBMCs, obtained about 3.3 years after starting antiretroviral therapy. These receptors originate from a man between 18 and 29 years old with HIV.

V is TRBV27 and J is TRBJ2-3; D is unclear. Between the trimmed V and J ends, which lost 5 bases and 4 bases, there was a span of 22 bases. This CDR3 is 17 amino acids long. The V gene's germline CDR1 is MNHEY and CDR2 SMNVEV (reference sequence). The CDR3 protein is CASSPAPWLFGADTQYF. Written as DNA, the CDR3 is TGTGCCAGCAGTCCTGCCCCTTGGCTGTTTGGTGCAGATACGCAGTATTTT.

The genes are TRBV6-6 and TRBJ2-7, with a weak D call TRBD2 (5 bases). Per the germline V gene, CDR1 is MNHNY and CDR2 is SVGAGI (reference sequence). V shed 0 bases and J shed 3 bases, with 15 bases lying between them. This CDR3 is 16 amino acids long. The CDR3 is CASSYSWAGRVYEQYF. CDR3 nucleotides: TGTGCCAGCAGTTACTCGTGGGCGGGTCGGGTCTACGAGCAGTACTTC.

This chain joins TRBV7-8 and TRBJ1-1; D remains ambiguous. Germline CDR1 and CDR2: SGHVS and FQNEAQ. There are 11 residues in the CDR3. Trimming removed 5 bases at V and 8 bases at J, with 9 bases between. DNA for the CDR3: TGTGCCAGCAGCAATGGGTACGAAGCTTTCTTT. It translates to CASSNGYEAFF.

The rearrangement uses TRBV11-3 and TRBJ2-7, with 8 bases lining up with TRBD2. V lost 4 bases, J lost 4 bases, and 9 bases stayed unmatched. Germline CDR1 SGHNT, CDR2 YENEEA. The CDR3 contains 15 residues. The DNA of the CDR3 is TGTGCCAGCAGCTGGGCTGTACTAGCGGAGTACGAGCAGTACTTC. Amino acid sequence: CASSWAVLAEYEQYF.

The rearrangement uses TRBV5-6 and TRBJ2-2; D unresolved. Germline V CDR1 and CDR2: SGHDT, YYEEEE. CDR3 length: 15 residues. V was clipped by 4 bases and J by 4 bases, with 14 bases between them. The CDR3 protein is CASSLLKTVTGELFF. The CDR3, as DNA: TGTGCCAGCAGCCTCCTAAAAACAGTCACCGGGGAGCTGTTTTTT.

CDR3: CASSLALETQYF. Written as DNA, the CDR3 is TGCGCCAGCAGCTTGGCTCTAGAGACCCAGTACTTC. The chain couples TRBV5-1 to TRBJ2-5, with D unresolved. In germline, CDR1 is SGHRS, CDR2 YFSETQ. The CDR3 is made up of 12 amino acids. Trimming removed 0 bases from V and 4 bases from J, with 4 bases in between.

V usage is TRBV13 and J usage is TRBJ1-4; perhaps TRBD1 as D (5 bases). Germline loops: CDR1 PRHDT, CDR2 FYEKMQ (reference sequence). This CDR3 contains 17 residues. V lost 5 bases, J lost 5 bases, and 21 bases lay in between. The CDR3 bases are TGTGCCAGCAGCCCGGGACGTGGAGCCACTAAAAATGAAAAACTGTTTTTT. Its protein is CASSPGRGATKNEKLFF.

The rearrangement links TRBV11-2 to TRBJ2-7, with D perhaps matching TRBD1 or TRBD2 (6 bases each). Germline V gene sequence: CDR1 SGHAT, CDR2 FQNNGV. The CDR3 loop spans 17 amino acids. V was shortened by 0 bases and J by 4 bases, with 19 bases between the two germline ends. CDR3 protein: CASSLDRRGAPDYEQYF. CDR3 nucleotides: TGTGCCAGCAGCTTAGATCGTAGGGGGGCGCCTGATTACGAGCAGTACTTC.

The chain employs TRBV19 and TRBJ2-7; the D gene is possibly TRBD2 (6 bases). CDR3 length equals 16 residues. The germline V gene has CDR1 LNHDA and CDR2 SQIVND (reference sequence). The V end lost 4 bases, the J end lost 0 bases, and 16 bases lay between the germline ends. The DNA of the CDR3 is TGTGCCAGTAGTAGACCGGGACTCCAGAGCTCCTACGAGCAGTACTTC. It translates to CASSRPGLQSSYEQYF.

The gene calls are TRBV7-9 and TRBJ1-1, with unresolved D. V lost 3 bases to trimming and J lost 5 bases, with 7 bases between them. Germline V gene sequence: CDR1 SEHNR, CDR2 FQNEAQ (reference sequence). The CDR3 contains 12 residues. CDR3: CASSFFATEAFF. The CDR3 DNA reads as TGTGCCAGCAGCTTCTTTGCGACTGAAGCTTTCTTT. Combining the CDR3 with reference TRBV7-9 and TRBJ1-1 gives the whole variable domain DTGVSQNPRHKITKRGQNVTFRCDPISEHNRLYWYRQTLGQGPEFLTYFQNEAQLEKSRLLSDRFSAERPKGSFSTLEIQRTEQGDSAMYLCASSFFATEAFFGQGTRLTVV.

This chain links TRBV5-6 with TRBJ2-7; either TRBD1 or TRBD2 may fit D (5 bases each). CDR1 is SGHDT, CDR2 YYEEEE, per germline. The V end lost 4 bases, the J end lost 2 bases, and 19 bases lay between the germline ends. The CDR3 runs to 16 residues. Here the CDR3 DNA reads TGTGCCAGCAGCCTTCAAGGGACCTGGGGCGCCTACGAGCAGTACTTC. Protein: CASSLQGTWGAYEQYF.

The genes are TRBV7-8 and TRBJ1-2; weak D call: TRBD1 (5 bases). The germline V gene has CDR1 SGHVS and CDR2 FQNEAQ. V shed 1 base and J shed 8 bases, with 14 bases lying between them. CDR3 length equals 14 residues. The CDR3 DNA reads as TGTGCCAGCAGCTTAGAGTCAGGGATGGGCGGCTACACCTTC. It encodes CASSLESGMGGYTF.

This clone was seen once. J is TRBJ2-7 and V is TRBV7-9; 14 nucleotides agree with TRBD2. The junction had 11 bases not matched to a gene; V was cut back by 4 bases and J by 6 bases. In germline, CDR1 is SEHNR, CDR2 FQNEAQ (reference sequence). CDR3 length equals 17 residues. CDR3 in amino acids: CASSSGAFGTSGSEQYF. As DNA, the CDR3 is TGTGCCAGCAGCTCTGGCGCATTCGGGACTAGCGGGAGCGAGCAGTACTTC.

This chain connects TRBV7-7 to TRBJ2-2; D gene uncertain. CDR1 and CDR2 from the germline V gene are SSHAT and FNYEAQ (reference sequence). V lost 5 bases and J lost 4, with 11 bases in between. The CDR3 totals 14 residues. Here the CDR3 reads CASSLVGSTGELFF. In DNA, the CDR3 is TGTGCCAGCAGCCTCGTGGGAAGCACCGGGGAGCTGTTTTTT.

This chain joins TRBV6-5 and TRBJ2-1; D remains ambiguous. V was cut by 4 bases and J by 0 bases, with 10 bases left in between. The germline CDR1 and CDR2 sequences are MNHEY and SVGAGI. The CDR3 sequence is 15 residues long. The CDR3 loop reads CASSLVATSYNEQFF. CDR3 in DNA: TGTGCCAGCAGTTTAGTGGCTACCTCCTACAATGAGCAGTTCTTC.

J is TRBJ2-2 and V is TRBV7-2; possible D gene TRBD1, 6 bases. The CDR3 has 14 residues. Trimming shortened V by 8 bases and J by 2 bases, and 12 bases separated the two germline ends. Germline V lookup: CDR1 SGHTA, CDR2 FQGNSA. CDR3 DNA: TGTGCCAGCGGGCCCAGGGGAAACACCGGGGAGCTGTTTTTT. Protein: CASGPRGNTGELFF.

V is TRBV19 and J is TRBJ1-4; D unresolved. The V end lost 8 bases, the J end lost 8 bases, and 18 bases lay between the germline ends. The CDR3 runs 14 residues. Germline V gene lookup returns CDR1 LNHDA and CDR2 SQIVND (reference sequence). The CDR3 bases are TGTGCCAGTGCGGTAGGCGGGTTAGTCGAAAAACTGTTTTTT. Its translation is CASAVGGLVEKLFF.

The chain employs TRBV7-9 and TRBJ2-7, with 11 nucleotides matching TRBD1. The J segment lost 2 bases and the V segment lost 5 bases, leaving 2 bases of the junction unmatched. The germline V gene has CDR1 SEHNR and CDR2 FQNEAQ (reference sequence). CDR3 length: 14 amino acids. The DNA for the CDR3 is TGTGCCAGCAGCCCGGGACAGGGGGCCTACGAGCAGTACTTC. This gives the protein CASSPGQGAYEQYF.

The chain joins TRBV4-1 to TRBJ2-2; TRBD2 aligns across 11 bases. CDR1 and CDR2 from the germline V gene are MGHRA and YSYEKL. J gave up 1 base and V 3 bases, and 1 base lay outside the gene matches. The CDR3 consists of 16 residues. CDR3 in amino acids: CASSHTSGGNTGELFF. Here the CDR3 DNA reads TGCGCCAGCAGCCATACTAGCGGGGGGAACACCGGGGAGCTGTTTTTT.

The genes are TRBV9 and TRBJ1-4; D might be TRBD1 (5 bases). Between the trimmed V and J ends, which lost 0 bases and 6 bases, there was a span of 6 bases. Germline CDR1 is SGDLS and CDR2 is YYNGEE. The CDR3 is 13 residues long. The CDR3 nucleotides are TGTGCCAGCAGCGTAGCGGGGGATGAAAAACTGTTTTTT. It codes for CASSVAGDEKLFF.